The rows below give T cell receptor beta chains drawn from one sample of a study of blood T cells in healthy people across ages. Each CDR3 protein gets one entry after TCRdb re-called the 5' RACE reads with MiXCR. The sample gives 600,000 to 850,000 distinct CDR3 sequences, roughly 25% of which show up once; under 10% is in the top ten. The data were also submitted as part of a second study, on T cells of mothers and their children.

Sequencing used blood. Receptors were obtained from a boy aged 5 to 17 in good health. The CDR3 runs from the conserved cysteine through the conserved F or W. Not all rows give a size; the values are once, few, many and, for expanded clones, a class.

once TRBV5-1 CASSSTSGIYEQYF
few TRBV20-1 CSADPGLGWKTQYF
NA TRBV29-1 CSVLDMPSYEQYF
few TRBV29-1 CSVEDGGTGTTDTQYF
few TRBV7-8 CASSLGGLASTDTQYF
few TRBV5-4 CASSPKRDRAYEQYF
NA TRBV6-5 CASRRDYGYTF
few TRBV4-3 CASSQERNYGYTF
few TRBV7-2 CASSTYLWTMHEQYF
NA TRBV3-1 CASSQDTPGVRSNIQYF
few TRBV11-2 CASSSDSLVGYEQYF
NA TRBV2 CASSASGGLKAAKNIQYF
NA TRBV4-3 CASSQDSISNEQFF
few TRBV10-3 CAISAGTGAYEQYF
NA TRBV5-5 CASGNRDRRNYGYTF
NA TRBV7-3 CASSLISGGVHNEQFF
NA TRBV25-1 CASSGWTGTFYGYTF
NA TRBV27 CASSTYGGRGETQYF